Shown below are 9 T cell receptor beta chains from a single sample sequenced in a study of T cells in Graves' hyperthyroidism and ophthalmopathy. Researchers amplified the TCR beta CDR3 regions from RNA transcripts. The study used the HTBI primer set for a first-round RT-PCR of the TCR CDR3. TCRdb passed the multiplex PCR reads through MiXCR, listing each CDR3 protein once. The sample holds under 350,000 distinct CDR3 sequences, over 15% seen once. The material sequenced was blood. The receptors were sampled from a woman aged 55-69 years with Graves' ophthalmopathy.

This clonotype has ten or more counts. The chain couples TRBV18 to TRBJ2-1; D gene uncertain. Trimming took off 0 bases at V and 9 bases at J, with 3 bases between the two ends. The CDR3 is 11 residues long. Germline CDR1 reads KGHSH; CDR2 reads LQKENI. As DNA, the CDR3 is TGTGCCAGCTCACCACCGCCTGAGCAGTTCTTC. Its translation: CASSPPPEQFF.

This clonotype was detected ten times or more. This chain uses TRBV6-2 or TRBV6-3 with TRBJ2-7; 9 bases line up with TRBD2. The CDR3 length is 14 residues. Germline CDR1 and CDR2: MNHEY and SVGEGT. V shed 6 bases and J 4 bases; nucleotides not matched to a gene: 7. This CDR3 is CASSDSGSAYEQYF. CDR3 DNA sequence: TGTGCCAGCAGCGATAGCGGGAGCGCATACGAGCAGTACTTC.

This clonotype was picked up many times. The chain joins TRBV6-1 to TRBJ2-2; 9 nucleotides line up with TRBD1. Germline V lookup: CDR1 MNHNS, CDR2 SASEGT. CDR3 length: 15 residues. V was clipped by 6 bases and J by 6 bases; unmatched bases: 8. CDR3 sequence reads: CASSTGTGTPGELFF. In DNA form, the CDR3 reads TGTGCCAGCAGCACCGGGACAGGGACCCCCGGGGAGCTGTTTTTT.

The sample holds many counts of this clonotype. The rearrangement links TRBV12-3 or TRBV12-4 to TRBJ1-2; 7 bases align to TRBD1. V lost 7 bases to trimming and J lost 4 bases; unmatched junction nucleotides: 6. The CDR3 is 13 residues long. The CDR3 DNA reads as TGTGCCAGCAAAGGGGGCGCGGTCTATGGCTACACCTTC. Translating gives CASKGGAVYGYTF.

The J gene is TRBJ1-4, the V gene TRBV3-2. TRBV3-2 constitutes a pseudogene. The CDR3 contains 13 residues. CDR3 in amino acids: CASSQGRLEKLFF. In DNA form, the CDR3 reads TGTGCCAGCAGCCAAGGTCGACTCGAAAAACTGTTTTTT.

This chain joins TRBV4-1 and TRBJ1-6, with TRBD1 matching 9 bases. This CDR3 spans 16 amino acids. Germline V lookup: CDR1 MGHRA, CDR2 YSYEKL. The J segment lost 5 bases and the V segment lost 1 base, leaving 3 bases of the junction unmatched. CDR3: CASSQGGTGNNSPLHF. As DNA, the CDR3 is TGCGCCAGCAGCCAAGGTGGGACAGGGAATAATTCACCCCTCCACTTT.

Ten or more counts support this clonotype. The chain couples TRBV5-1 to TRBJ1-5; TRBD1 aligns across 7 bases. Trimming at V came to 0 bases and at J to 4 bases, leaving 4 bases not matched to a gene. CDR1 SGHRS and CDR2 YFSETQ come from the germline V gene. This CDR3 spans 15 amino acids. CDR3 protein: CASSLGQGKNQPQHF. In DNA, the CDR3 is TGCGCCAGCAGCTTGGGACAGGGAAAGAATCAGCCCCAGCATTTT.

This clonotype was counted a few times. V and J are TRBV9 and TRBJ1-1, with a possible D match to TRBD1 (6 bases). This CDR3 has 18 amino acids. V gave up 0 bases and J gave up 1 base, with 19 bases separating them. Germline CDR1 and CDR2: SGDLS and YYNGEE. CDR3 residues: CASSVGPGQTSSNTEAFF. In DNA, the CDR3 is TGTGCCAGCAGCGTAGGTCCCGGACAGACATCTTCGAACACTGAAGCTTTCTTT.

Ten or more counts support this clonotype. The chain links TRBV2 to TRBJ1-1; D remains unclear. This CDR3 contains 12 residues. V shed 4 bases and J shed 1 base, with 4 bases lying between them. From germline, CDR1 is SNHLY and CDR2 FYNNEI. The CDR3 coding sequence is TGTGCCAGCAGTGTTGGGAACACTGAAGCTTTCTTT. It codes for CASSVGNTEAFF.